These 9 T cell receptor beta chains came from one sample sequenced in a study of sequential checkpoint blockade in melanoma. Regarding treatment: randomized to nivolumab then ipilimumab (arm A) or the reverse (arm B). TCRdb's table, derived via immunoSEQ multiplex PCR, lists solely in-frame clones and lacks some. The repertoire holds about 12,000 clones, with under 80% as singletons. The specimen was CD8+ T cells sorted from blood (inferred from file names), collected from a patient given nivolumab and ipilimumab in sequence. These receptor sequences come from a human donor with melanoma.

The V gene is TRBV10-3, the J gene TRBJ2-1; 7 bases line up with TRBD2. Germline lookup yields CDR1 ENHRY and CDR2 SYGVKD. Trimming at V came to 7 bases and at J to 0 bases, leaving 3 bases not matched to a gene. This CDR3 is 14 amino acids long. This CDR3 is CAIKPSGSYNEQFF. CDR3 nucleotides: TGTGCCATCAAACCTAGCGGCTCCTACAATGAGCAGTTCTTC.

V gene TRBV11-2 combines with J gene TRBJ2-7; perhaps TRBD2 as D (6 bases). Germline lookup yields CDR1 SGHAT and CDR2 FQNNGV. The CDR3 extends over 13 amino acids. Trimming removed 3 bases from V and 2 bases from J, with 8 bases in between. This chain's CDR3 is CASSFGGTYEQYF. For the CDR3, the DNA is TGTGCCAGCAGCTTCGGGGGAACCTACGAGCAGTACTTC.

This clone was counted a few times. This CDR3 reads CASSPVLRGPNYGYTF. The CDR3 bases are TGTGCCAGCAGCCCCGTTCTTAGGGGGCCTAACTATGGCTACACCTTC. The rearrangement uses TRBV6-4 and TRBJ1-2; TRBD1 matches 7 bases. This CDR3 contains 16 residues. CDR1 and CDR2 from the germline V gene are MRHNA and SNTAGT. V shed 6 bases and J 0 bases; nucleotides not matched to a gene: 10.

The chain is built from TRBV2 and TRBJ2-5, with 10 bases fitting TRBD1. Trimming took 9 bases from V and 10 from J; bases not matched to a gene: 14. The CDR3 has 14 amino acids. Germline-derived CDR1 and CDR2 are SNHLY and FYNNEI. This CDR3 reads CASLTGTGAIGQYF. The CDR3 DNA reads as TGTGCCAGTTTAACCGGGACAGGGGCGATCGGCCAGTACTTC. Looking up the rest from reference TRBV2 and TRBJ2-5 gives the full variable domain: EPEVTQTPSHQVTQMGQEVILRCVPISNHLYFYWYRQILGQKVEFLVSFYNNEISEKSEIFDDQFSVERPDGSNFTLKIRSTKLEDSAMYFCASLTGTGAIGQYFGPGTRLLVL.

On this clone itself: Relative to the germline gene, one junction end is altered; a read error may explain this. This sequence joins TRBV7-9 and TRBJ1-2; the D is unclear. The germline gives CDR1 SEHNR, CDR2 FQNEAQ (reference sequence). The CDR3 contains 14 residues. This chain's CDR3 is CASSQDITSSGYTF. The CDR3 DNA is TGCGCCAGCAGCCAAGATATAACCAGTAGCGGCTACACCTTC.

This sequence joins TRBV7-9 and TRBJ2-7; maybe TRBD2 (5 bases). CDR3 size: 14 residues. V was shortened by 5 bases and J by 6 bases, with 17 bases between the two germline ends. In germline, CDR1 is SEHNR, CDR2 FQNEAQ (reference sequence). The CDR3 protein is CASSLPNERGEQYF. The DNA of the CDR3 is TGTGCCAGCAGCCTCCCCAATGAACGGGGCGAGCAGTACTTC.

The V gene is TRBV27, the J gene TRBJ2-2, with 8 positions matching TRBD1. The CDR3 consists of 16 residues. The germline CDR1 and CDR2 sequences are MNHEY and SMNVEV (reference sequence). After removal of 2 bases from V and 4 bases from J, the junction contained 6 bases not matched to a gene. This CDR3 is CASSLPQGAGTGELFF. The DNA of the CDR3 is TGTGCCAGCAGTTTACCTCAGGGGGCGGGCACCGGGGAGCTGTTTTTT.

The J gene is TRBJ2-3, the V gene TRBV9; 8 bases are shared with TRBD2. Germline CDR1 SGDLS, CDR2 YYNGEE. V shed 4 bases, J shed 4 bases, and the junction held 5 bases outside the gene matches. There are 14 residues in the CDR3. CDR3 loop: CASSPGGGPDTQYF. DNA of the CDR3: TGTGCCAGCAGCCCCGGGGGGGGTCCAGATACGCAGTATTTT.

The V and J genes are TRBV14 and TRBJ1-1, with D possibly being TRBD1 (6 bases). Trimming cost V 4 bases and J 1 base, with 7 bases left between them. The CDR3 covers 13 residues. CDR1 and CDR2 from the germline V gene are SGHDN and FVKESK. In DNA, the CDR3 is TGTGCCAGCAGCCCGACAGGGAACACTGAAGCTTTCTTT. Its protein product is CASSPTGNTEAFF.